The 30 T cell receptor beta chains in this list originate from one sample, sequenced in a study of tumor-infiltrating lymphocytes in oesophageal squamous cell carcinoma. TCRdb recomputed calls from the PCR reads with MiXCR, one row per CDR3 protein. The sample yields about 14,000 distinct CDR3 sequences, roughly half seen once. Sequenced input: blood. These receptors were taken from a male donor with esophageal squamous cell carcinoma.

This clonotype was seen more than once but under ten times. The J gene is TRBJ2-3, the V gene TRBV4-2, with TRBD2 matching 7 bases. From germline, CDR1 is LGHNA and CDR2 YNFKEQ. V was pared by 0 bases and J by 7 bases, with 13 bases of the junction left unmatched. This CDR3 has 17 amino acids. The CDR3 sequence: CASSQDLMGGSGNTQYF. The CDR3 bases are TGTGCCAGCAGCCAAGATCTTATGGGCGGGAGTGGAAATACGCAGTATTTT.

This clonotype occurred many times. In DNA, the CDR3 is TGTGCCAGCAGTTTAAGGCCAGGGGGGCCCAAAAACATTCAGTACTTC. Translated: CASSLRPGGPKNIQYF. The rearrangement joins TRBV28 to TRBJ2-4; D perhaps matches TRBD1 (7 bases). V lost 2 bases to trimming and J lost 2 bases, with 13 bases between them. CDR1 and CDR2 (germline): MDHEN, SYDVKM. The CDR3 is 16 residues long.

In this sample, this clonotype turned up once. At one end, the junction sequence differs from germline, possibly due to a read error. The V and J genes are TRBV7-9 and TRBJ2-5, with TRBD1 as a possible D gene (8 bases). The germline CDR1 and CDR2 sequences are SEHNR and FQNEAQ (reference sequence). The CDR3 extends over 14 amino acids. CDR3 nucleotides: TGTGCTAGCAGCCTCCAGACAGGGGAGGGGACCCAGTACTTC. The encoded protein is CASSLQTGEGTQYF.

This clonotype was seen at least ten times. V is TRBV27 and J is TRBJ2-5, with 9 bases identical to TRBD2. The J call is uncertain, as TRBJ2-7 better fits the DNA end. From germline, CDR1 is MNHEY and CDR2 SMNVEV (reference sequence). The CDR3 runs to 18 residues. CDR3 protein: CASSLSIPLAGFTYEQYF. The CDR3 nucleotides read TGTGCCAGCAGTTTATCGATTCCCCTAGCGGGATTCACCTACGAGCAGTACTTC.

Turning to this clonotype: One end of the junction fails to match germline, which may point to a read error. The gene calls are TRBV7-6 and TRBJ2-5; 9 bases fit TRBD2. The assigned J gene may be wrong: the sequence end matches TRBJ2-1 better. Germline loops: CDR1 SGHVS, CDR2 FNYEAQ. The CDR3 loop spans 16 amino acids. The CDR3 DNA reads TGTGCTAGCAGTCCGATCGGACTAGCGCCTAACAATGAGCAGTTCTTC. It codes for CASSPIGLAPNNEQFF.

This chain uses TRBV7-2 with TRBJ2-3, with 7 bases that match TRBD2. Germline V gene data show CDR1 as SGHTA and CDR2 as FQGNSA. The CDR3 spans 15 residues. V dropped 6 bases and J dropped 0; count of bases not matched to a gene: 6. DNA for the CDR3: TGTGCCAGCAGTCGGGACTACCTCAGCACAGATACGCAGTATTTT. The encoded protein is CASSRDYLSTDTQYF.

This clonotype was picked up many times. The chain links TRBV5-1 to TRBJ2-5; D is ambiguous. The CDR3 consists of 12 residues. Germline values: CDR1 SGHRS, CDR2 YFSETQ. The germline V and J ends were trimmed by 4 bases and 0 bases, with 4 bases remaining between them. The CDR3 loop is CASSRNQETQYF. CDR3 nucleotide sequence: TGCGCCAGCAGCAGGAACCAAGAGACCCAGTACTTC.

This chain joins TRBV7-2 and TRBJ2-3; 8 nucleotides match TRBD2. CDR1 is SGHTA and CDR2 is FQGNSA in the germline V gene. This CDR3 has 14 amino acids. The junction had 2 bases not matched to a gene; V was cut back by 5 bases and J by 1 base. CDR3 bases: TGTGCCAGCAGCCCCGGGAGGGGCACAGATACGCAGTATTTT. Amino acids: CASSPGRGTDTQYF. Complete variable domain (other parts from reference TRBV7-2 and TRBJ2-3): GAGVSQSPSNKVTEKGKDVELRCDPISGHTALYWYRQSLGQGLEFLIYFQGNSAPDKSGLPSDRFSAERTGGSVSTLTIQRTQQEDSAVYLCASSPGRGTDTQYFGPGTRLTVL.

By sample fraction, this clonotype is medium-sized. The chain employs TRBV12-3 or TRBV12-4 and TRBJ2-1, with D possibly TRBD2 on 5 matching bases. Trimming shortened V by 6 bases and J by 3 bases, and 15 bases separated the two germline ends. The CDR3 has 15 amino acids. The DNA for the CDR3 is TGTGCCAGCAGCCCCAGCGGCGGCGTCTACAATGAGCAGTTCTTC. This sequence encodes CASSPSGGVYNEQFF.

A note on this clonotype: A much larger clone is a single base away; this may be a read error. The chain uses TRBV6-5 and TRBJ2-3; D possibly matches TRBD1 or TRBD2 (5 bases each). CDR1 is MNHEY, CDR2 SVGAGI, per germline. The CDR3 covers 14 residues. The CDR3 spells CVSSGSTDTGELYF. The CDR3 bases are TGTGTCAGCAGTGGCTCGACAGACACCGGGGAGCTGTATTTT.

This rearrangement joins TRBV7-9 to TRBJ2-1; TRBD2 is a possible D gene (5 bases). Judging by the DNA end, TRBJ2-7 fits better; the J call may be wrong. The CDR3 is 14 amino acids. CDR1 and CDR2 (germline): SEHNR, FQNEAQ (reference sequence). CDR3 loop: CASSLGTGYNEQYF. The CDR3 nucleotides read TGTGCCAGCAGCTTAGGAACGGGGTACAATGAGCAGTACTTC.

This chain joins TRBV7-4 and TRBJ2-5, with 8 positions matching TRBD2. The J call is uncertain, as TRBJ2-7 better fits the DNA end. The CDR3 runs 15 residues. CDR1 and CDR2 (germline): SGHVT, SQSDAQ. CDR3 nucleotide sequence: TGTGCCAGCAGCTCGTCTGGTAGCGGGAACAACGAGCAGTACTTC. This encodes CASSSSGSGNNEQYF.

The table lists this clonotype with a few counts. This sequence joins TRBV24-1 and TRBJ2-3; TRBD2 matches 8 bases. J lost 2 bases, V lost 7 bases, and 7 bases had no gene match. The CDR3 covers 15 residues. In germline, CDR1 is KGHDR, CDR2 SFDVKD. The CDR3 coding sequence is TGTGCCACCAGGAAAGCGGGGGCCTCCACAGATACGCAGTATTTT. Translating gives CATRKAGASTDTQYF.

The chain has TRBV7-6 and TRBJ2-7; 8 bases line up with TRBD1. The J call may be incorrect, as the DNA end agrees better with TRBJ2-1. CDR1 and CDR2 (germline): SGHVS, FNYEAQ. The CDR3 sequence is 14 residues long. DNA of the CDR3: TGTGCCAGCAGCCCTGGACAGGGACGGAGGGAGCAGTTCTTC. Translation: CASSPGQGRREQFF.

This clonotype qualifies as medium-sized (0.01 to 0.1%). This chain connects TRBV7-2 to TRBJ2-5, with TRBD2 matching 11 bases. J lost 11 bases, V lost 3 bases, and 11 bases had no gene match. The germline V gene encodes CDR1 SGHTA and CDR2 FQGNSA. There are 15 residues in the CDR3. This CDR3 reads CASSFMTSGINEQYF. CDR3 nucleotide sequence: TGTGCCAGCAGCTTTATGACTAGCGGGATTAATGAGCAGTACTTC.

With regard to this clonotype: A much larger clone differs from this one at a single base, so this may be a read error. V usage is TRBV7-2 and J usage is TRBJ2-5; 8 bases match TRBD2. The length of the CDR3 is 15 residues. Germline V gives CDR1 SGHTA, CDR2 FQGNSA. J was trimmed by 11 bases and V by 1 base; bases with no gene match: 12. The CDR3 DNA follows: TGTGCCAGCAGCTTAGTAAGCGGGAGTGGGAATGAGCAGTACTTC. Translating it yields CASSLVSGSGNEQYF. Full variable domain (outside the CDR3, taken from reference TRBV7-2 and TRBJ2-5): GAGVSQSPSNKVTEKGKDVELRCDPISGHTALYWYRQSLGQGLEFLIYFQGNSAPDKSGLPSDRFSAERTGGSVSTLTIQRTQQEDSAVYLCASSLVSGSGNEQYFGPGTRLLVL.

The chain recombines TRBV6-1 with TRBJ2-2; D call uncertain. The J call is doubtful: the DNA matches TRBJ1-1 better. Germline V gives CDR1 MNHNS, CDR2 SASEGT. This CDR3 spans 11 amino acids. The CDR3 sequence is CASSWDSEAFF. CDR3 nucleotide sequence: TGTGCCAGCAGTTGGGATAGTGAAGCTTTCTTT.

The chain links TRBV24-1 to TRBJ2-5; D might be TRBD2 (5 bases). The germline V gene encodes CDR1 KGHDR and CDR2 SFDVKD. V was shortened by 4 bases and J by 11 bases, with 16 bases between the two germline ends. The CDR3 extends over 13 amino acids. In nucleotides, the CDR3 is TGTGCCACCAGTGACCCCGGACTGGTTGAGCAGTACTTC. Encoded protein: CATSDPGLVEQYF.

This chain links TRBV7-2 with TRBJ1-2; 10 bases align to TRBD1. Germline CDR1 reads SGHTA; CDR2 reads FQGNSA. V shed 5 bases and J 4 bases; nucleotides not matched to a gene: 16. CDR3 length equals 18 residues. DNA of the CDR3: TGTGCCAGCAGCGACGTTTATCGTGCCGGGACAGGGGCCTATGGCTACACCTTC. Residues: CASSDVYRAGTGAYGYTF.

About this clonotype: The CDR3 end shows no conserved phenylalanine or tryptophan, and so a read error is likely. No DNA is shown, since the ends of the CDR3 on it are uncertain; the CDR3 is the one TCRdb lists. The chain joins TRBV7-3 to TRBJ2-7; the table calls TRBD1, which could not be checked here. The germline V gene encodes CDR1 SGHTA and CDR2 FQGTGA. The CDR3 length is 16 residues, termini included. The chain's CDR3 is CASSLGDGLSGYTFGS.

The chain is built from TRBV7-8 and TRBJ2-3, with 10 bases identical to TRBD2. This CDR3 is built from 16 residues. Trimming at V came to 5 bases and at J to 11 bases, leaving 16 bases not matched to a gene. Germline loops: CDR1 SGHVS, CDR2 FQNEAQ. In DNA, the CDR3 is TGTGCCAGCAGCGAATTACTAGCGGGGACGTCCTACGAGCAGTATTTT. Protein: CASSELLAGTSYEQYF.

This clonotype appeared a few times. V is TRBV9 and J is TRBJ2-7; no reliable D call. This CDR3 comprises 14 residues. Deletions cut 0 bases from V and 10 bases from J, with 17 bases between. Germline-derived CDR1 and CDR2 are SGDLS and YYNGEE. DNA of the CDR3: TGTGCCAGCAGCGTAGGTGTAACTGCTTCGGCCCAGTACTTC. Translation gives CASSVGVTASAQYF.

This clonotype is a singleton in its sample. The gene calls are TRBV5-1 and TRBJ2-3; D is possibly TRBD1 (5 bases). The CDR3 consists of 14 residues. The germline V gene has CDR1 SGHRS and CDR2 YFSETQ. The ends were cut back, 2 bases at V and 6 bases at J, with 13 bases in the middle. The CDR3 DNA follows: TGCGCCAGCAGCTTTTCTGCGACAGCTGATACGCAGTATTTT. Translation: CASSFSATADTQYF.

The chain is built from TRBV4-1 and TRBJ2-5; 7 bases agree with TRBD2. TRBJ2-7 matches the DNA end more closely, so the J call is doubtful. The CDR3 is made up of 18 amino acids. The germline CDR1 and CDR2 sequences are MGHRA and YSYEKL. The CDR3 region has the DNA TGCGCCAGCAGCCAAGTAGTTTTAATCGCGGGAGATACGGACGAGCAGTACTTC. Encoded protein: CASSQVVLIAGDTDEQYF.

This clonotype was seen ten or more times. V and J are TRBV6-1 and TRBJ2-5; 10 bases line up with TRBD1. V lost 7 bases to trimming and J lost 2 bases; unmatched junction nucleotides: 7. Looked up from germline, CDR1 is MNHNS and CDR2 is SASEGT. The CDR3 loop spans 15 amino acids. Written as DNA, the CDR3 is TGTGCCAGCACCCCGGGACAGGGGACTCAAGAGACCCAGTACTTC. Residues: CASTPGQGTQETQYF.

This clonotype has a count of ten or more. The chain combines TRBV5-1 with TRBJ2-5; either TRBD1 or TRBD2 may supply D (6 bases each). The J call may be faulty, since TRBJ2-7 better matches the DNA end. CDR1 and CDR2 (germline): SGHRS, YFSETQ. CDR3 size: 13 residues. CDR3 sequence reads: CASQLRGGYEQYF. The DNA of the CDR3 is TGCGCCAGCCAACTCAGGGGAGGCTACGAGCAGTACTTC.

This clonotype was counted at least ten times. The genes are TRBV7-3 and TRBJ2-2, with a possible D match to TRBD1 (6 bases). Germline V CDR1 and CDR2: SGHTA, FQGTGA. V gave up 4 bases and J gave up 4 bases, with 10 bases separating them. CDR3 length: 14 residues. Here the CDR3 DNA reads TGTGCCAGCAGCTCGACAGGCGCCACCGGGGAGCTGTTTTTT. It translates to CASSSTGATGELFF.

The rearrangement uses TRBV6-2 or TRBV6-3 and TRBJ2-4, with unresolved D. Matching the DNA end better, TRBJ2-7 makes the J call doubtful. The V gene's germline CDR1 is MNHEY and CDR2 SVGEGT. The CDR3 runs 15 residues. The CDR3 spells CASSYSNQASYEQYF. CDR3 nucleotides: TGTGCCAGCAGTTACTCGAATCAGGCCTCCTACGAGCAGTACTTC.

This clonotype was detected ten times or more. A much larger clone is a single base away; this may be a read error. V usage is TRBV7-9 and J usage is TRBJ2-5; D is unclear. The CDR3 extends over 15 amino acids. Between the trimmed V and J ends, which lost 1 base and 11 bases, there was a span of 20 bases. CDR1 is SEHNR, CDR2 FQNEAQ, per germline (reference sequence). The CDR3 nucleotides read TGTGCCAGCAGCTTAGATAGGAGCGTAGCCGCTGAGCAGTACTTC. Its translation: CASSLDRSVAAEQYF.

This rearrangement joins TRBV7-2 to TRBJ2-4, with 10 bases that match TRBD1. The J call may be in error: the DNA end matches TRBJ2-7 better. Per germline, CDR1 SGHTA and CDR2 FQGNSA. The CDR3 is 15 amino acids. CDR3 DNA: TGTGCCAGCAGCGTATGGACAGGGGGAACCTACGAGCAGTACTTC. It specifies CASSVWTGGTYEQYF.